The clone carrying this T cell receptor beta chain was detected a few times. As yet, its antigen is unknown. A 5'RACE reaction primed in the constant segment made cDNA libraries of TCR alpha and TCR beta, and these carried sample barcodes and UMIs. Using its own MiXCR run on the 5' RACE reads, TCRdb lists one record per CDR3 protein. The sample holds fewer than 200,000 distinct CDR3 sequences, roughly 20% seen once. This entry comes from a study of T-cell memory formation after mild COVID-19. Study results and limitations: The pre-infection memory compartment contained some responding clones, suggesting cross-reactive memory joined. Among CD4+ contracting clones, most were CM and EM, and CD8+ ones EMRA.

CDR1 MGHDK and CDR2 SYGVNS come from the germline V gene. V dropped 7 bases and J dropped 0 bases, with 6 bases sitting between them. There are 12 residues in the CDR3. The receptor's source is a man between 18 and 35 years old who had mild COVID-19 (a few samples of this study predate the infection). Cell type and time point are not known. The chain couples TRBV25-1 to TRBJ2-5; D possibly corresponds to TRBD2 (5 bases). The specimen sequenced was PBMCs or a T cell subset sorted from them (not recorded which). CDR3: CASKLDQETQYF. The DNA for the CDR3 is TGTGCCAGCAAACTAGACCAAGAGACCCAGTACTTC.